The clone carrying this TCR beta chain was recorded many times. The V gene's germline CDR1 is MNHEY and CDR2 SMNVEV (reference sequence). This CDR3 comprises 14 residues. Trimming stripped 1 base from V and 2 bases from J, with 9 bases between. Using its own MiXCR run on the PCR reads, TCRdb lists one record per CDR3 protein. The sample includes just under 65,000 distinct CDR3 sequences, around 17% of them seen just once. The source of the sample is a study of molecular identifiers for immune sequencing clone quantification. The V call is TRBV27, the J call TRBJ2-7; weak D call: TRBD1 (5 bases). The specimen was naive CD8+ T cells from blood, with Jurkat cell RNA spiked in. Specified subset: FACS-sorted CD8+CD4-CCR7+CD45RA+ naive T cells. The source is a human donor in good health. Some libraries in this study had Jurkat cell RNA spiked in. This CDR3 reads CASSLFPGTYEQYF. For the CDR3, the DNA is TGTGCCAGCAGTTTATTCCCAGGGACCTACGAGCAGTACTTC.